Sequencing of this T cell receptor beta chain was carried out in a study of cytomegalovirus exposure and HLA in healthy donors. This PCR relied on a set of 60 Vbeta primers and 13 Jbeta primers. The assay was immunoSEQ multiplex PCR, and TCRdb's table has in-frame clones only and misses some. In the table there are about 210,000 clones, 78% of which are singletons. Worth noting for this clone: What it recognizes is unknown.

Study-wide findings and caveats: In a later analysis, about 17,000 TCR beta sequences were associated with HLA alleles at 0.05 false discovery rate.

Sample: PBMCs. This TCR was sampled from a boy aged 10-17 years in good health and CMV-seronegative.

The CDR3 DNA reads TGCAGCGTTGAAGATAAGCGACCCTACGAGCAGTACTTC. This sequence encodes CSVEDKRPYEQYF. The chain recombines TRBV29-1 with TRBJ2-7; D is unresolved. Germline V gene data show CDR1 as SQVTM and CDR2 as ANQGSEA. This CDR3 is built from 13 residues. Between the trimmed V and J ends, which lost 0 bases and 2 bases, there was a span of 8 bases.